The sample holds one count of the clone carrying this TCR beta chain. Its cognate antigen is unknown. This specimen belongs to a study of cytomegalovirus exposure and HLA in healthy donors. Overall study results and limits: As confirmed in vitro, three CMV-associated chains were specific for CMV antigens. A later analysis showed HLA-associated TCR beta chains outstripping equally common others in clonal expansion. Listed as cytomegalovirus-associated were 170 or so TCR beta chains. What was likely a sequencing artifact was a cluster of highly shared sequence variants.

Primers: 60 Vbeta forward and 13 Jbeta reverse. The method was immunoSEQ multiplex PCR; TCRdb's version includes in-frame clones alone and lacks a portion of them. The data hold roughly 86,000 clones, with about 80% observed a single time. This CDR3 is built from 16 residues. Germline-derived CDR1 and CDR2 are LNHDA and SQIVND (reference sequence). J gave up 8 bases and V 0 bases, and 9 bases lay outside the gene matches. The genes are TRBV19 and TRBJ2-1; 8 bases map to TRBD2. The clonotype originates from a female donor in good health and CMV-seronegative. Input material: PBMCs. CDR3 residues: CASSIDSGLAVDEQFF. The CDR3 DNA reads TGTGCCAGTAGTATAGATTCAGGACTAGCAGTCGATGAGCAGTTCTTC.